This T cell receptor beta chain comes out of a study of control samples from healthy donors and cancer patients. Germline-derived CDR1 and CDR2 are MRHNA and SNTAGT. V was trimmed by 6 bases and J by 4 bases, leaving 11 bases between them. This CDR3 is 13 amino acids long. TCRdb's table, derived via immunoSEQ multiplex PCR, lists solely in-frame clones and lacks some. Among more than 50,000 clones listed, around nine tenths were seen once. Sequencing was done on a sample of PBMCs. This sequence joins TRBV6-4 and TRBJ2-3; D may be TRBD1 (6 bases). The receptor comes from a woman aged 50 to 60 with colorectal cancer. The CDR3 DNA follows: TGTGCCAGCAGGGAAACAGGGTCAGATACGCAGTATTTT. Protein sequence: CASRETGSDTQYF.